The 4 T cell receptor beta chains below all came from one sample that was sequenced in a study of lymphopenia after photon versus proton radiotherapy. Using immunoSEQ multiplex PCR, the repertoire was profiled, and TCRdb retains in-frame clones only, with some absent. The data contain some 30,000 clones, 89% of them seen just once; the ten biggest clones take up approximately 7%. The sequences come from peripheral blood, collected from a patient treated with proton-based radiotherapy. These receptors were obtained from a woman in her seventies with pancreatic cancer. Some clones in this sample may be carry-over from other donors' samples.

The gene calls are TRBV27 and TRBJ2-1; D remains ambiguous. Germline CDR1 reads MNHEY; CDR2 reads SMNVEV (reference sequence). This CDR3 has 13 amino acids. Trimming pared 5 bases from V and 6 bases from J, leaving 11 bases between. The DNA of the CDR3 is TGTGCCAGCAGTAATCCGATCCTCAATGAGCAGTTCTTC. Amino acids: CASSNPILNEQFF.

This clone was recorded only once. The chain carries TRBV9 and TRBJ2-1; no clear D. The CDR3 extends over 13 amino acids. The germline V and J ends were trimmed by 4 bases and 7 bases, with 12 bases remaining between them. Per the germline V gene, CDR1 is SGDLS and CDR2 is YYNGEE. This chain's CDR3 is CASSYLVENEQFF. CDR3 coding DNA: TGTGCCAGCAGCTACCTGGTGGAAAATGAGCAGTTCTTC.

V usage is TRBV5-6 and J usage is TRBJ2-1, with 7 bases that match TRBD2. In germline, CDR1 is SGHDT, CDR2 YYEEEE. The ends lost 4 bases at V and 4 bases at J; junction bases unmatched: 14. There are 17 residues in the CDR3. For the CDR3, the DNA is TGTGCCAGCAGCATTTCTAGCGGACTTATACTTTACAATGAGCAGTTCTTC. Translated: CASSISSGLILYNEQFF.

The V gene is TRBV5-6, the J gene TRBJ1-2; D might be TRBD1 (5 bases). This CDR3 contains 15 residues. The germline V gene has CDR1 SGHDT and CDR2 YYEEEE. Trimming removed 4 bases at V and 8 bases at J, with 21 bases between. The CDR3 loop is CASSSTGTAHRGYTF. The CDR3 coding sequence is TGTGCCAGCAGCAGCACCGGGACCGCTCACAGGGGCTACACCTTC.